This entry lists 8 T cell receptor beta chains sequenced from one sample in a study of cytomegalovirus exposure and HLA in healthy donors. PCR primers comprised 60 Vbeta and 13 Jbeta primers. Sequencing was performed with immunoSEQ multiplex PCR; in TCRdb, only in-frame clones are kept and a portion is missing. In the table there are about 180,000 clones, roughly 80% of which are singletons. Sequenced input: PBMCs. All receptors come from a male donor in good health and CMV-seronegative.

This clone was observed once. This rearrangement joins TRBV9 to TRBJ2-5; D unresolved. V shed 0 bases and J shed 5 bases, with 8 bases lying between them. The V gene's germline CDR1 is SGDLS and CDR2 YYNGEE. The CDR3 runs 13 residues. CDR3 protein: CASSVGGTETQYF. The CDR3 bases are TGTGCCAGCAGCGTAGGAGGAACCGAGACCCAGTACTTC.

The chain couples TRBV7-3 to TRBJ2-1, with 8 positions matching TRBD1. The CDR3 extends over 16 amino acids. The germline gives CDR1 SGHTA, CDR2 FQGTGA. V dropped 4 bases and J dropped 0; count of bases not matched to a gene: 5. DNA for the CDR3: TGTGCCAGCAGCTCATGGACAGGGAGCTCCTACAATGAGCAGTTCTTC. Encoded protein: CASSSWTGSSYNEQFF.

The chain recombines TRBV28 with TRBJ1-3; D call uncertain. Germline CDR1 and CDR2: MDHEN and SYDVKM. V lost 3 bases and J 8 bases, leaving 11 bases between the germline ends. The CDR3 is 13 residues long. CDR3 DNA sequence: TGTGCCAGCAGTTTCTTGGGGAGGGACACCATATATTTT. Residues: CASSFLGRDTIYF.

The V call is TRBV10-1, the J call TRBJ2-2; the D gene is possibly TRBD2 (7 bases). CDR3 length equals 15 residues. Germline V gives CDR1 WNHNN, CDR2 SYGVQD (reference sequence). V lost 2 bases and J lost 3, with 10 bases in between. The CDR3 DNA follows: TGCGCCAGCAGTGAGGGGGAGGGGGACACCGGGGAGCTGTTTTTT. Translating gives CASSEGEGDTGELFF.

V is TRBV27 and J is TRBJ1-5, with 11 bases fitting TRBD1. Trimming cost V 6 bases and J 5 bases; bases outside gene matches: 3. Germline V gene data show CDR1 as MNHEY and CDR2 as SMNVEV (reference sequence). This CDR3 is built from 14 residues. CDR3 amino acids: CASRRTGGDQPQHF. CDR3 bases: TGTGCCAGCAGGAGGACAGGGGGCGATCAGCCCCAGCATTTT.

The J gene is TRBJ2-1, the V gene TRBV5-1; D gene ambiguous. Germline V gene data show CDR1 as SGHRS and CDR2 as YFSETQ. The CDR3 length is 18 residues. V lost 3 bases and J 0 bases, leaving 19 bases between the germline ends. CDR3 bases: TGCGCCAGCAGCTCGGCCTTGGGCTCTTCAGGCTCCTACAATGAGCAGTTCTTC. Encoded protein: CASSSALGSSGSYNEQFF.

The rearrangement uses TRBV30 and TRBJ1-3; D perhaps matches TRBD1 (6 bases). This CDR3 is 17 amino acids long. In germline, CDR1 is GTSNPN, CDR2 SVGIG (reference sequence). The V end was cut by 1 base, the J end by 0 bases, with 16 bases between. The CDR3 protein is CAWSGLITGTSGNTIYF. CDR3 bases: TGTGCCTGGAGTGGGTTAATTACAGGGACCTCTGGAAACACCATATATTTT. The full variable domain, rest sourced from reference TRBV30 and TRBJ1-3, is SQTIHQWPATLVQPVGSPLSLECTVEGTSNPNLYWYRQAAGRGLQLLFYSVGIGQISSEVPQNLSASRPQDRQFILSSKKLLLSDSGFYLCAWSGLITGTSGNTIYFGEGSWLTVV.

Turning to this clone: The same CDR3 can be traced to other DNA sequences in this sample. This rearrangement joins TRBV9 to TRBJ2-2; no clear D gene. Trimming took off 4 bases at V and 5 bases at J, with 6 bases between the two ends. The CDR3 contains 12 residues. The V gene's germline CDR1 is SGDLS and CDR2 YYNGEE. CDR3 amino acids: CASSPRTGELFF. The DNA for the CDR3 is TGTGCCAGCAGCCCGCGAACCGGGGAGCTGTTTTTT. Combining the CDR3 with reference TRBV9 and TRBJ2-2 gives the whole variable domain DSGVTQTPKHLITATGQRVTLRCSPRSGDLSVYWYQQSLDQGLQFLIQYYNGEERAKGNILERFSAQQFPDLHSELNLSSLELGDSALYFCASSPRTGELFFGEGSRLTVL.